This TCR beta chain is from a study of T cell repertoires in cytomegalovirus infection. Across the study: Both a matching HLA type and CMV infection were indicated by public TCR beta signatures.

One entry per CDR3 protein results from TCRdb running MiXCR on the reads. This sample yields about 310,000 distinct CDR3 sequences, of which about 25% are seen a single time; about an eighth belongs to the top ten. Remarks on this clonotype: Its target is unknown.

The CDR3 totals 17 residues. In germline, CDR1 is LNHDA, CDR2 SQIVND (reference sequence). The ends were cut back, 4 bases at V and 6 bases at J, with 22 bases in the middle. The starting material was cultured PBMCs, obtained from culture after CMV antigen stimulation. The TCR comes from a human donor in good health (CMV status not recorded). Some clones in this sample may be carry-over from other donors' samples. The V and J genes are TRBV19 and TRBJ2-1, with D maybe TRBD2 (6 bases). As DNA, the CDR3 is TGTGCCAGTAGTAGAAGATCCGGGACTGAGTTTGGCAATGAGCAGTTCTTC. Translation: CASSRRSGTEFGNEQFF. The variable domain in full, completed from reference TRBV19 and TRBJ2-1, reads DGGITQSPKYLFRKEGQNVTLSCEQNLNHDAMYWYRQDPGQGLRLIYYSQIVNDFQKGDIAEGYSVSREKKESFPLTVTSAQKNPTAFYLCASSRRSGTEFGNEQFFGPGTRLTVL.